What follows are 27 T cell receptor beta chains derived from one specimen sequenced in a study of shared clonotypes between healthy human individuals (dated by TCRdb to 2020 to 2022). Library preparation was by the immunoSEQ multiplex PCR assay. TCRdb holds this immuneACCESS table with in-frame rearrangements only. Some clones are missing; in checked studies, unresolved V genes explain under half, and the rest has no known cause. The sample table shows about 820,000 clones, and over 90% are seen once. 20% to 30% of the sample belongs to the ten largest clones. For the CD8 naive samples, CD45RO-negative cells were positively selected for CCR7, yielding a CD45RA+CCR7+ population from which TemRA cells were excluded. Material: naive CD8+ T cells sorted from blood. The label giving this sample's cell subset or site can be read as: CD45RA+CCR7+. The receptors come from a man aged 30 to 39 in good health.

The gene calls are TRBV25-1 and TRBJ2-1; maybe TRBD2 (6 bases). This CDR3 comprises 15 residues. Deletions cut 2 bases from V and 5 bases from J, with 13 bases between. The germline V gene has CDR1 MGHDK and CDR2 SYGVNS. The CDR3 sequence is CASSEPGSRDNEQFF. As DNA, the CDR3 is TGTGCCAGCAGTGAACCCGGGAGTAGGGACAATGAGCAGTTCTTC.

This chain connects TRBV11-2 to TRBJ2-3, with 8 positions matching TRBD1. The length of the CDR3 is 17 residues. CDR1 and CDR2 from the germline V gene are SGHAT and FQNNGV. V shed 4 bases, J shed 2 bases, and the junction held 11 bases outside the gene matches. CDR3 loop: CASSSNSRDRNTDTQYF. The CDR3, as DNA: TGTGCCAGCAGCTCCAACAGCCGGGACAGGAACACAGATACGCAGTATTTT.

This clone was counted a single time. The chain employs TRBV18 and TRBJ2-3; D ambiguous. From germline, CDR1 is KGHSH and CDR2 LQKENI. The CDR3 consists of 11 residues. V was pared by 10 bases and J by 5 bases, with 10 bases between. CDR3 nucleotide sequence: TGTGCCAACGGACCCGAAGATACGCAGTATTTT. It specifies CANGPEDTQYF.

The rearrangement uses TRBV27 and TRBJ2-4; D is unresolved. Germline V gene sequence: CDR1 MNHEY, CDR2 SMNVEV (reference sequence). CDR3 size: 13 residues. V was trimmed by 4 bases and J by 8 bases, leaving 12 bases between them. For the CDR3, the DNA is TGTGCCAGCAGTTACCCGGCCCATCACATTCAGTACTTC. Translation gives CASSYPAHHIQYF.

V usage is TRBV28 and J usage is TRBJ2-7; 7 bases fit TRBD2. This CDR3 region has 15 residues. Looked up from germline, CDR1 is MDHEN and CDR2 is SYDVKM. V dropped 6 bases and J dropped 0; count of bases not matched to a gene: 8. The CDR3 sequence: CASRRGTYSSYEQYF. CDR3 nucleotide sequence: TGTGCCAGCAGGCGGGGGACGTATAGCTCCTACGAGCAGTACTTC.

A few counts support this clone. This sample also contains other DNA sequences that code for the same CDR3. This chain links TRBV11-3 with TRBJ2-2; possibly TRBD2 for D (5 bases). CDR3 length equals 13 residues. Germline V gene data show CDR1 as SGHNT and CDR2 as YENEEA. Trimming removed 4 bases at V and 3 bases at J, with 6 bases between. The CDR3 protein is CASSSGDTGELFF. CDR3 coding DNA: TGTGCCAGCAGCTCCGGGGACACCGGGGAGCTGTTTTTT.

The V and J genes are TRBV18 and TRBJ2-7, with 7 bases lining up with TRBD1. Per germline, CDR1 KGHSH and CDR2 LQKENI. J lost 2 bases, V lost 3 bases, and 7 bases had no gene match. The CDR3 consists of 15 residues. The CDR3 DNA follows: TGTGCCAGCTCACCGGGTGCCGGGACAGCCTACGAGCAGTACTTC. Translated: CASSPGAGTAYEQYF.

The V gene is TRBV10-1, the J gene TRBJ2-7; 7 positions match TRBD1. In germline, CDR1 is WNHNN, CDR2 SYGVQD (reference sequence). V shed 4 bases, J shed 3 bases, and the junction held 3 bases outside the gene matches. The CDR3 extends over 13 amino acids. CDR3 nucleotide sequence: TGCGCCAGCAGTGTAGGACAGGACTACGAGCAGTACTTC. It translates to CASSVGQDYEQYF.

The CDR3 protein is CASSPASGRANEQFF. In DNA, the CDR3 is TGTGCCAGCAGCCCGGCTAGCGGGAGGGCCAATGAGCAGTTCTTC. The V gene is TRBV11-2, the J gene TRBJ2-1, with 12 positions matching TRBD2. The V gene's germline CDR1 is SGHAT and CDR2 FQNNGV. Trimming took 5 bases from V and 6 from J; bases not matched to a gene: 5. The CDR3 sequence is 15 residues long.

The chain couples TRBV6-1 to TRBJ2-2; D perhaps matches TRBD1 (6 bases). Germline V gene data show CDR1 as MNHNS and CDR2 as SASEGT. Trimming left V 2 bases short and J 1 base short, with 17 bases between. This CDR3 has 18 amino acids. The CDR3 DNA follows: TGTGCCAGCAGTGAACCGTGGGGGCCAACTGAGAACACCGGGGAGCTGTTTTTT. Its protein is CASSEPWGPTENTGELFF.

V usage is TRBV4-1 and J usage is TRBJ2-3; 9 bases are shared with TRBD1. The V segment lost 1 base and the J segment 7 bases; nucleotides outside the gene matches: 3. Germline loops: CDR1 MGHRA, CDR2 YSYEKL. This CDR3 is built from 14 residues. CDR3 residues: CASSQGTGAYTQYF. CDR3 bases: TGCGCCAGCAGCCAAGGGACAGGGGCATATACGCAGTATTTT.

The rearrangement links TRBV2 to TRBJ2-7, with 7 bases lining up with TRBD1. CDR1 is SNHLY and CDR2 is FYNNEI in the germline V gene. The CDR3 covers 15 residues. V lost 7 bases and J lost 2; bases outside the gene matches: 11. The CDR3 DNA is TGTGCCAGCACTGAGCTGGACAGGACAACCTACGAGCAGTACTTC. Amino acid sequence: CASTELDRTTYEQYF.

The chain combines TRBV6-6 with TRBJ2-2, with D perhaps matching TRBD1 (6 bases). This CDR3 has 15 residues. V lost 7 bases to trimming and J lost 0 bases, with 12 bases between them. The germline V gene encodes CDR1 MNHNY and CDR2 SVGAGI (reference sequence). DNA for the CDR3: TGTGCCAGCAAAGAGCGGACAGCGAACACCGGGGAGCTGTTTTTT. Its translation is CASKERTANTGELFF.

The gene calls are TRBV10-2 and TRBJ2-2, with a possible D match to TRBD2 (6 bases). The CDR3 runs to 14 residues. With 4 bases removed from V and 2 bases from J, the gap between germline ends came to 8 bases. The germline V gene has CDR1 WSHSY and CDR2 SAAADI. The CDR3 reads CASSGGLNTGELFF. The CDR3 DNA follows: TGCGCCAGCAGTGGGGGACTTAACACCGGGGAGCTGTTTTTT.

The CDR3 nucleotides read TGTGCCAGCAGCTTAGACAGAACCGGGACACCATTCTACGAGCAGTACTTC. Encoded protein: CASSLDRTGTPFYEQYF. V is TRBV7-2 and J is TRBJ2-7, with a weak D call TRBD1 (6 bases). Trimming took 1 base from V and 3 from J, leaving 19 bases between them. Germline CDR1 SGHTA, CDR2 FQGNSA. The CDR3 consists of 17 residues.

This chain uses TRBV27 with TRBJ2-7; D is unresolved. Germline V gene sequence: CDR1 MNHEY, CDR2 SMNVEV (reference sequence). The CDR3 has 12 amino acids. V lost 5 bases and J 5 bases, leaving 10 bases between the germline ends. The CDR3 DNA follows: TGTGCCAGCAGTCGTCGTCTGGACGAGCAGTACTTC. It specifies CASSRRLDEQYF.

CDR3 nucleotide sequence: TGTGCCTGCGTCGGACTAGCGGGAGGGAGGTCCTTAGACGAGCAGTACTTC. Its protein is CACVGLAGGRSLDEQYF. The chain is built from TRBV30 and TRBJ2-7; 15 bases align to TRBD2. CDR3 length: 17 amino acids. Germline V gene lookup returns CDR1 GTSNPN and CDR2 SVGIG (reference sequence). After removal of 6 bases from V and 5 bases from J, the junction contained 14 bases not matched to a gene.

This clone appeared a few times. Other DNA sequences in this sample translate to the same CDR3. The rearrangement joins TRBV27 to TRBJ1-5; D not certain. The V gene's germline CDR1 is MNHEY and CDR2 SMNVEV (reference sequence). The CDR3 sequence is 13 residues long. Trimming stripped 0 bases from V and 2 bases from J, with 2 bases between. The DNA of the CDR3 is TGTGCCAGCAGTTTATCGGGCAATCAGCCCCAGCATTTT. Residues: CASSLSGNQPQHF.

The genes are TRBV11-2 and TRBJ2-6, with TRBD1 matching over 8 bases. The CDR3 covers 17 residues. In germline, CDR1 is SGHAT, CDR2 FQNNGV. V lost 5 bases to trimming and J lost 1 base; unmatched junction nucleotides: 7. CDR3 bases: TGTGCCAGCAGCCCTGACAGGGGTTTATCTGGGGCCAACGTCCTGACTTTC. Its protein product is CASSPDRGLSGANVLTF.

V is TRBV6-6 and J is TRBJ2-7; 7 positions agree with TRBD1. This CDR3 is 14 amino acids long. Looked up from germline, CDR1 is MNHNY and CDR2 is SVGAGI (reference sequence). With V trimmed by 4 bases and J by 6 bases, 9 bases remained unmatched. As DNA, the CDR3 is TGTGCCAGCAGTTCCGACAGGGCCCATTTCGAGCAGTACTTC. As protein: CASSSDRAHFEQYF.

This chain links TRBV28 with TRBJ2-2; D is uncertain. V was pared by 4 bases and J by 6 bases, with 12 bases between. The CDR3 has 14 residues. Per germline, CDR1 MDHEN and CDR2 SYDVKM. CDR3 nucleotides: TGTGCCAGCAGTTCGCCCGATCCCCCCGGGGAGCTGTTTTTT. As protein: CASSSPDPPGELFF.

The rearrangement links TRBV29-1 to TRBJ2-5, with 10 bases fitting TRBD2. CDR1 SQVTM and CDR2 ANQGSEA come from the germline V gene. The CDR3 is made up of 15 amino acids. J gave up 3 bases and V 0 bases, and 4 bases lay outside the gene matches. The CDR3 here is CSVEDWLAGEETQYF. As DNA, the CDR3 is TGCAGCGTTGAAGATTGGCTAGCGGGAGAAGAGACCCAGTACTTC.

This clone has a single count. CDR3 nucleotide sequence: TGTGCCAGCAGCTTGGGGGACAGCTACTATGGCTACACCTTC. It codes for CASSLGDSYYGYTF. The chain employs TRBV7-9 and TRBJ1-2; 7 nucleotides match TRBD1. CDR3 size: 14 residues. V trimming: 3 bases; J trimming: 3 bases; junction bases outside the gene matches: 4. Germline CDR1 SEHNR, CDR2 FQNEAQ (reference sequence).

This clone was counted a single time. The V call is TRBV6-1, the J call TRBJ2-5, with TRBD1 identical over 10 bases. V lost 3 bases to trimming and J lost 5 bases; unmatched junction nucleotides: 6. From germline, CDR1 is MNHNS and CDR2 SASEGT. There are 15 residues in the CDR3. Here the CDR3 reads CASSDLGTGVETQYF. Written as DNA, the CDR3 is TGTGCCAGCAGTGACCTAGGGACAGGGGTGGAGACCCAGTACTTC.

The CDR3 is CASSFLAEQETQYF. In DNA form, the CDR3 reads TGTGCCAGCAGCTTCTTAGCGGAACAAGAGACCCAGTACTTC. The gene calls are TRBV5-5 and TRBJ2-5; TRBD2 might be the D (6 bases). The CDR3 consists of 14 residues. The V gene's germline CDR1 is SGHKS and CDR2 YYEKEE (reference sequence). V was shortened by 2 bases and J by 2 bases, with 10 bases between the two germline ends.

The chain recombines TRBV14 with TRBJ2-3; D call uncertain. CDR1 is SGHDN and CDR2 is FVKESK in the germline V gene. This CDR3 spans 18 amino acids. The germline V and J ends were trimmed by 0 bases and 0 bases, with 16 bases remaining between them. The CDR3 coding sequence is TGTGCCAGCAGCCAAGATATGGTAGGGCCCACTAGCACAGATACGCAGTATTTT. It yields the protein CASSQDMVGPTSTDTQYF.

The chain uses TRBV13 and TRBJ2-1; 7 nucleotides match TRBD2. Germline values: CDR1 PRHDT, CDR2 FYEKMQ (reference sequence). The CDR3 spans 16 residues. Trimming cost V 4 bases and J 0 bases; bases outside gene matches: 6. As DNA, the CDR3 is TGTGCCAGCAGCTCCCTCCTAGCGGACTCCTACAATGAGCAGTTCTTC. Encoded protein: CASSSLLADSYNEQFF.